The 13 T cell receptor beta chains below come from one sample, sequenced in a study of beta chain features in type 1 diabetes. Expressed TCRB transcripts were sequenced after all isolated RNA was converted to cDNA. TCRdb's table, derived via immunoSEQ multiplex PCR, lists solely in-frame clones and lacks some. Among hundreds of thousands of clones listed, around 12% were seen once. What was sequenced was naive CD4+ T cells from blood. These receptors originate from a man in his late teens or twenties in good health.

The V and J genes are TRBV4-1 and TRBJ2-1, with 11 bases identical to TRBD2. The V gene end was trimmed by 0 bases and the J gene end by 10 bases; junction bases not matched to a gene: 5. Germline CDR1 MGHRA, CDR2 YSYEKL. This CDR3 comprises 15 residues. This chain's CDR3 is CASSQDLAGGREQFF. The CDR3 DNA reads as TGCGCCAGCAGCCAAGATCTAGCGGGAGGCCGGGAGCAGTTCTTC.

The V gene is TRBV20-1, the J gene TRBJ2-5; TRBD2 matches at 8 bases. CDR1 is DFQATT and CDR2 is SNEGSKA in the germline V gene (reference sequence). The CDR3 runs to 9 residues. CDR3 in DNA: TGCCGGGGGGGAGAGACCCAGTACTTC. Translation gives CRGGETQYF.

The rearrangement uses TRBV4-3 and TRBJ2-7; 11 nucleotides align to TRBD2. Trimming cost V 3 bases and J 1 base; bases outside gene matches: 2. From germline, CDR1 is LGHNA and CDR2 YSLEER. The CDR3 runs 15 residues. CDR3 sequence (DNA): TGCGCCAGCAGCCAGCTAGCGGGAGGATCCTACGAGCAGTACTTC. It encodes CASSQLAGGSYEQYF.

This clone showed up just a few times. In the same sample, other DNA sequences code for this CDR3. The CDR3 bases are TGTGCCACTTTGGGGGCCAACGTCCTGACTTTC. As protein: CATLGANVLTF. The rearrangement uses TRBV28 and TRBJ2-6; D not certain. V lost 10 bases and J 4 bases, leaving 5 bases between the germline ends. Germline assignment: CDR1 MDHEN and CDR2 SYDVKM. The CDR3 runs 11 residues.

In its sample, this clone was seen a few times. The chain uses TRBV18 and TRBJ2-3; 7 nucleotides match TRBD2. CDR1 and CDR2 from the germline V gene are KGHSH and LQKENI. The length of the CDR3 is 15 residues. Losses at the gene ends were 1 base for V and 3 bases for J; bases not matched to a gene: 4. The CDR3 region is CASSPLGRETDTQYF. The CDR3 DNA sequence: TGTGCCAGCTCACCACTCGGGCGGGAGACAGATACGCAGTATTTT.

This clone has a handful of counts. V is TRBV4-1 and J is TRBJ2-7; D may be TRBD1 (6 bases). Germline V gives CDR1 MGHRA, CDR2 YSYEKL. This CDR3 comprises 14 residues. V was pared by 3 bases and J by 4 bases, with 13 bases between. This CDR3 reads CASSHSRGRYEQYF. The CDR3 nucleotides are TGCGCCAGCAGCCACTCCAGGGGACGTTACGAGCAGTACTTC.

There are a few counts of this clone. This rearrangement joins TRBV30 to TRBJ2-3, with TRBD2 matching 9 bases. Trimming took 7 bases from V and 0 from J; bases not matched to a gene: 20. Germline values: CDR1 GTSNPN, CDR2 SVGIG (reference sequence). This CDR3 region has 19 residues. Here the CDR3 DNA reads TGTGCCTCTTGGAGTGGGCGGGAGGGTCCGGTTACTAGCACAGATACGCAGTATTTT. Translation: CASWSGREGPVTSTDTQYF. Supplemented by reference TRBV30 and TRBJ2-3, the full variable domain reads SQTIHQWPATLVQPVGSPLSLECTVEGTSNPNLYWYRQAAGRGLQLLFYSVGIGQISSEVPQNLSASRPQDRQFILSSKKLLLSDSGFYLCASWSGREGPVTSTDTQYFGPGTRLTVL.

J is TRBJ2-3 and V is TRBV19; 9 positions agree with TRBD1. V dropped 6 bases and J dropped 2; count of bases not matched to a gene: 12. CDR1 LNHDA and CDR2 SQIVND come from the germline V gene (reference sequence). The CDR3 is 17 residues long. This CDR3 reads CASRLTGQGIFTDTQYF. The CDR3 DNA is TGTGCCAGTAGATTAACCGGACAGGGGATCTTCACAGATACGCAGTATTTT.

This clone was counted between two and nine times. This sequence joins TRBV9 and TRBJ2-5, with TRBD2 matching 9 bases. CDR3 length: 16 residues. The germline V gene has CDR1 SGDLS and CDR2 YYNGEE. The V segment lost 0 bases and the J segment 0 bases; nucleotides outside the gene matches: 3. The DNA of the CDR3 is TGTGCCAGCAGCGTAGGTCTAGCGGGACACCAAGAGACCCAGTACTTC. It yields the protein CASSVGLAGHQETQYF.

The rearrangement links TRBV5-4 to TRBJ2-5; possibly TRBD1 for D (6 bases). CDR3 size: 15 residues. Trimming stripped 2 bases from V and 4 bases from J, with 15 bases between. Germline CDR1 SGHNT, CDR2 YYREEE (reference sequence). CDR3 DNA sequence: TGTGCCAGCAGCTTTGGGGTCAGGGGTTTAGAGACCCAGTACTTC. Amino acids: CASSFGVRGLETQYF.

The chain combines TRBV6-6 with TRBJ2-7, with D uncertain. Germline assignment: CDR1 MNHNY and CDR2 SVGAGI (reference sequence). V gave up 7 bases and J gave up 6 bases, with 13 bases separating them. There are 12 residues in the CDR3. CDR3 bases: TGTGCCAGCACCGAAAAACTCGGCGAGCAGTACTTC. Amino acid sequence: CASTEKLGEQYF.

V gene TRBV27 combines with J gene TRBJ2-1; D is possibly TRBD2 (6 bases). The germline gives CDR1 MNHEY, CDR2 SMNVEV (reference sequence). This CDR3 spans 13 amino acids. Trimming left V 5 bases short and J 6 bases short, with 11 bases between. In nucleotides, the CDR3 is TGTGCCAGCAGTCCCGGGCGGGGCAATGAGCAGTTCTTC. Translated: CASSPGRGNEQFF.

This clone was picked up a small number of times. The chain carries TRBV9 and TRBJ2-5; 11 bases line up with TRBD2. The CDR3 loop spans 18 amino acids. Germline loops: CDR1 SGDLS, CDR2 YYNGEE. V shed 2 bases, J shed 1 base, and the junction held 10 bases outside the gene matches. The CDR3 region has the DNA TGTGCCAGCAGCGTCGCCCAAGGGACTAGCGGTACCCAAGAGACCCAGTACTTC. Translation gives CASSVAQGTSGTQETQYF.